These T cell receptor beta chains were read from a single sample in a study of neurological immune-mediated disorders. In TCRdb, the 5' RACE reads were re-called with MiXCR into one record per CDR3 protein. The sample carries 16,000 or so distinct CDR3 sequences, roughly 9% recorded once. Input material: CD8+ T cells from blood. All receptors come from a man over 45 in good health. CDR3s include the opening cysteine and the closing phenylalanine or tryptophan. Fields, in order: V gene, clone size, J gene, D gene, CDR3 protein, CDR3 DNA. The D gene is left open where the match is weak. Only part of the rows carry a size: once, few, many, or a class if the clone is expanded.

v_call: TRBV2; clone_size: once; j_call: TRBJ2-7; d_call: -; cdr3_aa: CASSARVAEPYEQYF; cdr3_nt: TGTGCCAGCAGTGCTAGAGTAGCGGAGCCCTACGAGCAGTACTTC
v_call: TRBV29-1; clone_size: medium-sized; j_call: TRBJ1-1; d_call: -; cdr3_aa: CSGTDRTEAFF; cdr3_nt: TGCAGCGGGACCGATCGCACTGAAGCTTTCTTT
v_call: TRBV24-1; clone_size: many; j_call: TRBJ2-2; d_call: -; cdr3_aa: CATSRVGDGGTGELFF; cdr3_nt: TGTGCCACCAGTCGAGTTGGGGACGGTGGCACCGGGGAGCTGTTTTTT
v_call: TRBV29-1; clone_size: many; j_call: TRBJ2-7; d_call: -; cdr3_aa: CSVDATDRSVGEQYF; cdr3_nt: TGCAGCGTCGACGCCACAGACCGGTCGGTTGGTGAGCAGTACTTC
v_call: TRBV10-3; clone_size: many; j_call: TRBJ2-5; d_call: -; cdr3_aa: CAISEIREETQYF; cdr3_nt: TGTGCCATCAGTGAAATCCGGGAGGAGACCCAGTACTTC
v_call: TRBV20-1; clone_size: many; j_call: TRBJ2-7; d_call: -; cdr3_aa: CSASPKEDGPYEQYF; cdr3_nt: TGCAGTGCTAGCCCAAAGGAGGACGGACCCTACGAGCAGTACTTC
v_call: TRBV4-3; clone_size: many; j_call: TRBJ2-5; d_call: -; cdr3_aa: CASSQDDSQETQYF; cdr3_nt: TGCGCCAGCAGCCAAGATGACAGCCAAGAGACCCAGTACTTC
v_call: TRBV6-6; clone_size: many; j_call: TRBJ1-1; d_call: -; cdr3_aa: CASSRGPKNTEAFF; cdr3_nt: TGTGCCAGCAGTAGGGGACCGAAGAACACTGAAGCTTTCTTT
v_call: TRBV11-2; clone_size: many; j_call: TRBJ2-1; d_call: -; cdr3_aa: CASSQLAGQYNEQFF; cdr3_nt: TGTGCCAGCAGCCAACTCGCGGGACAGTACAATGAGCAGTTCTTC
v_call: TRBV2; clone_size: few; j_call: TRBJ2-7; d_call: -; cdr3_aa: CASRGAYEQYF; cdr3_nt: TGTGCCAGCAGAGGGGCCTACGAGCAGTACTTC
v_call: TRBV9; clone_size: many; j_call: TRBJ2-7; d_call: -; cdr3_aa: CASSVTGMSYEQYF; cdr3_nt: TGTGCCAGCAGCGTAACGGGCATGTCCTACGAGCAGTACTTC
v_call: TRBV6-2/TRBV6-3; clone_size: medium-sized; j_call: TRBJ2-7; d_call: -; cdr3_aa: CASSTAYEQYF; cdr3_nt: TGTGCCAGCAGTACGGCCTACGAGCAGTACTTC
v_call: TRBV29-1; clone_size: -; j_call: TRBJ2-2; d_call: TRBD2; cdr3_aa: CSATSGLNTGELFF; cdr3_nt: TGCAGCGCAACTAGCGGATTGAACACCGGGGAGCTGTTTTTT
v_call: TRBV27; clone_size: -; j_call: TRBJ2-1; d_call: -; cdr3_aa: CASRGGSSYNEQFF; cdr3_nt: TGTGCCAGCAGGGGAGGAAGCTCCTACAATGAGCAGTTCTTC
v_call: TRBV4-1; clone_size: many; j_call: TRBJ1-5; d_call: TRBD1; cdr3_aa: CASSQLTGGQPQHF; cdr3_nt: TGCGCCAGCAGCCAACTGACAGGGGGTCAGCCCCAGCATTTT
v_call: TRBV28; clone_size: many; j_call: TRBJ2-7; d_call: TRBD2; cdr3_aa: CASSPLAGSSYEQYF; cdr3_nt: TGTGCCAGCAGTCCGTTAGCGGGGAGCTCCTACGAGCAGTACTTC
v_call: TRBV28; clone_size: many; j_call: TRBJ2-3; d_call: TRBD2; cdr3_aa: CASRGLAGGQTDTQYF; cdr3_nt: TGTGCCAGTCGGGGACTAGCGGGAGGGCAAACAGATACGCAGTATTTT
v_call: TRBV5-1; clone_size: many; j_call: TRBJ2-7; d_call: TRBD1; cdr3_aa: CASSQGTASYEQYF; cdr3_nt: TGCGCCAGCAGCCAGGGGACAGCCTCCTACGAGCAGTACTTC
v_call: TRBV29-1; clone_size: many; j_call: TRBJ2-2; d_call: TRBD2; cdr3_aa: CSVEDRASGNTGELFF; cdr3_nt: TGCAGCGTTGAAGATCGGGCTAGCGGGAACACCGGGGAGCTGTTTTTT
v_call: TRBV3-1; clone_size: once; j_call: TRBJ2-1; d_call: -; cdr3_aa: CASSQEITINEQFF; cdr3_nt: TGTGCCAGCAGCCAAGAAATCACTATCAATGAGCAGTTCTTC
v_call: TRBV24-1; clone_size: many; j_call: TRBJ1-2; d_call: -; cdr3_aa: CATSEGDLRGYGYTF; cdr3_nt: TGTGCCACCAGTGAGGGGGACCTCCGGGGCTATGGCTACACCTTC